This TCR beta chain appears in the sequencing data of a study of blood T cells in healthy people across ages. The authors ran a second PCR of roughly 7 to 11 cycles using a sample-barcoded 5' primer and a J-beta primer mix. Every sample returned 2.5 million or more CDR3-containing paired-end reads. Via MiXCR, TCRdb re-called the 5' RACE reads, giving one row per CDR3 protein. This table has about 1.6 million distinct CDR3 sequences, 30% to 40% appearing once. The germline V and J ends were trimmed by 2 bases and 4 bases, with 12 bases remaining between them. The germline V gene encodes CDR1 MNHNS and CDR2 SASEGT. The CDR3 consists of 14 residues.

The sequenced sample consisted of blood. The sequence was collected from a woman in her thirties in good health. This chain uses TRBV6-1 with TRBJ2-7; perhaps TRBD1 as D (5 bases). In DNA, the CDR3 is TGTGCCAGCAGTGAAAGTCCAGGGCGATACGAGCAGTACTTC. Its translation: CASSESPGRYEQYF.